Shown below are 3 T cell receptor beta chains from a single sample sequenced in a study of blood T cell repertoires in COVID-19. TCRdb's copy holds only in-frame clones and misses some; the assay was immunoSEQ multiplex PCR. The top ten hold approximately 14% of the sample, which has some 150,000 clones, 80% to 90% seen once. Source material: peripheral blood. The receptors stem from a woman in her 70s with COVID-19, enrolled during active disease.

The chain combines TRBV5-6 with TRBJ2-3, with D perhaps matching TRBD2 (5 bases). Trimming pared 3 bases from V and 4 bases from J, leaving 18 bases between. There are 16 residues in the CDR3. Germline V CDR1 and CDR2: SGHDT, YYEEEE. CDR3 sequence (DNA): TGTGCCAGCAGCTACAACCGGGATTTTGATCCAGATACGCAGTATTTT. The encoded protein is CASSYNRDFDPDTQYF.

The genes are TRBV24-1 and TRBJ1-5; TRBD1 matches 8 bases. Germline V gives CDR1 KGHDR, CDR2 SFDVKD. V trimming: 7 bases; J trimming: 7 bases; junction bases outside the gene matches: 5. The CDR3 is 13 amino acids. The CDR3 DNA is TGTGCCACCAGCAGGGGGCGAAAGCAGCCCCAGCATTTT. It codes for CATSRGRKQPQHF.

The genes are TRBV28 and TRBJ1-5; a weak D match, TRBD1 (5 bases). The CDR3 contains 14 residues. V lost 4 bases and J 3 bases, leaving 10 bases between the germline ends. Germline values: CDR1 MDHEN, CDR2 SYDVKM. The CDR3, as DNA: TGTGCCAGCAGTTCTCCAGGGTACAATCAGCCCCAGCATTTT. It codes for CASSSPGYNQPQHF. Combining the CDR3 with reference TRBV28 and TRBJ1-5 gives the whole variable domain DVKVTQSSRYLVKRTGEKVFLECVQDMDHENMFWYRQDPGLGLRLIYFSYDVKMKEKGDIPEGYSVSREKKERFSLILESASTNQTSMYLCASSSPGYNQPQHFGDGTRLSIL.